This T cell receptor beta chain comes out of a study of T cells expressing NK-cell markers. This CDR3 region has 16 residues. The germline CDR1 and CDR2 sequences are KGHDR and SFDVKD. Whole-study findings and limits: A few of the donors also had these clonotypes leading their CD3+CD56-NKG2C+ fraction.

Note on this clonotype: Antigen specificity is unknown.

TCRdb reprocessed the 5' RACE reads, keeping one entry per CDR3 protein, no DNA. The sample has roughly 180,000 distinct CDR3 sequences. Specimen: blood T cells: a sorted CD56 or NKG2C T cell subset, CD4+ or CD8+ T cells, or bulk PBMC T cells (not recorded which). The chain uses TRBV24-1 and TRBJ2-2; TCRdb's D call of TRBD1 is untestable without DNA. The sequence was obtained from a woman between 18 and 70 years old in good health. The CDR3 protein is CATSDTSGRFAGELFF.